The present T cell receptor (beta chain) was sequenced within a study of T cell responses to AZD1222 COVID-19 vaccine. Study outcomes and limitations: Females made up more of the donors, who were largely white British, and clonal diversity may have come out too low. Unmutated regions of variants are reportedly targeted by nearly half of spike-specific TCRs.

Doses given second, at about 4 or about 12 weeks, were pooled. Sequenced by immunoSEQ multiplex PCR; TCRdb stores in-frame clones only, minus some. The data hold about 120,000 clones, with 93% observed a single time. In the case of this clone: Its target is unknown.

This receptor was obtained from an adult who received the AZD1222 COVID-19 vaccine. Specimen: peripheral blood, collected 28 days after the second AZD1222 dose.

CDR3 bases: TGTGCCAGCAGCGTAGTTCAGGGGTCTAGCACTGAAGCTTTCTTT. It yields the protein CASSVVQGSSTEAFF. The V call is TRBV9, the J call TRBJ1-1, with D perhaps matching TRBD1 (6 bases). The germline V gene has CDR1 SGDLS and CDR2 YYNGEE. V lost 0 bases and J lost 4, with 13 bases in between. The CDR3 is 15 amino acids.